The 26 T cell receptor beta chains below were found in one sample sequenced in a study of monozygotic twins with inflammatory bowel disease. TCRdb reanalyzed the 5' RACE reads and collapses them to one entry per CDR3 protein, without DNA. The sample table includes around 370,000 distinct CDR3 sequences. Sequenced: blood. The source is a human donor with ulcerative colitis or Crohn's disease, or a healthy co-twin of an affected twin (not recorded which).

The rearrangement joins TRBV7-9 to TRBJ2-7; with no DNA, the TCRdb D assignment of TRBD1 cannot be verified. CDR1 and CDR2 from the germline V gene are SEHNR and FQNEAQ (reference sequence). The CDR3 contains 13 residues. This chain's CDR3 is CASSLVSGDGQYF.

The rearrangement links TRBV20-1 to TRBJ1-1; TCRdb's D gene call, TRBD1, goes unchecked for lack of DNA. The CDR3 length is 12 residues. Per germline, CDR1 DFQATT and CDR2 SNEGSKA (reference sequence). CDR3 protein: CSVQGQGNEAFF.

This sequence joins TRBV20-1 and TRBJ1-1; TCRdb's D call, TRBD1, is unchecked because there is no DNA. The CDR3 runs 13 residues. Germline assignment: CDR1 DFQATT and CDR2 SNEGSKA (reference sequence). The CDR3 reads CSADRGMNTEAFF.

The chain couples TRBV5-1 to TRBJ2-3; TCRdb returns TRBD1, unconfirmable since there is no DNA. The CDR3 runs 15 residues. Germline lookup yields CDR1 SGHRS and CDR2 YFSETQ. The CDR3 reads CASRQGTTYSDTQYF.

This sequence joins TRBV11-2 and TRBJ2-5; the D call from TCRdb, TRBD1, cannot be confirmed without DNA. The germline V gene has CDR1 SGHAT and CDR2 FQNNGV. The CDR3 extends over 15 amino acids. The CDR3 reads CASSSSHGTEETQYF.

J is TRBJ2-7 and V is TRBV6-2 or TRBV6-3; there is no DNA to check the TCRdb D call of TRBD1. Germline V CDR1 and CDR2: MNHEY, SVGEGT. CDR3 length: 14 residues. The CDR3 sequence is CASSRPVFDYEQYF.

The chain employs TRBV10-3 and TRBJ1-2; lacking DNA, the TRBD1 call made by TCRdb goes unchecked. Germline lookup yields CDR1 ENHRY and CDR2 SYGVKD. CDR3 length: 11 residues. The CDR3 region is CATRGGYGYTF.

The chain recombines TRBV6-2 or TRBV6-3 with TRBJ2-7. This CDR3 spans 14 amino acids. The germline CDR1 and CDR2 sequences are MNHEY and SVGEGT. CDR3 region: CASSYSPITYEQYF.

This rearrangement joins TRBV7-6 to TRBJ2-1; TCRdb's D call of TRBD2 is untestable without DNA. Per germline, CDR1 SGHVS and CDR2 FNYEAQ. This CDR3 is built from 15 residues. The CDR3 sequence is CASRRAGGLYNEQFF.

The chain joins TRBV3-1 to TRBJ1-1; lacking DNA, the TRBD1 call made by TCRdb goes unchecked. This CDR3 has 15 amino acids. Germline V gives CDR1 LGHDT, CDR2 YNNKEL (reference sequence). This CDR3 reads CASSHPQGAGGGAFF.

The chain uses TRBV27 and TRBJ2-5; the TCRdb D gene call, TRBD2, has no DNA to confirm it. The CDR3 covers 14 residues. CDR1 MNHEY and CDR2 SMNVEV come from the germline V gene (reference sequence). CDR3 amino acids: CASSESEGQETQYF.

The rearrangement links TRBV30 to TRBJ2-5. CDR3 size: 15 residues. CDR1 is GTSNPN, CDR2 SVGIG, per germline (reference sequence). Here the CDR3 reads CAWSVYAEVRETQYF.

The CDR3 region is CASRRTGPQNTGELFF. The rearrangement uses TRBV6-1 and TRBJ2-2; the TCRdb D gene call, TRBD1, has no DNA to confirm it. From germline, CDR1 is MNHNS and CDR2 SASEGT. This CDR3 comprises 16 residues.

The V gene is TRBV3-1, the J gene TRBJ1-1; the TCRdb call, TRBD1, lacks DNA for checking. Germline CDR1 reads LGHDT; CDR2 reads YNNKEL (reference sequence). The CDR3 has 14 amino acids. CDR3 protein: CASTHRDTNTEAFF. The whole variable domain, filled in from reference TRBV3-1 and TRBJ1-1, reads DTAVSQTPKYLVTQMGNDKSIKCEQNLGHDTMYWYKQDSKKFLKIMFSYNNKELIINETVPNRFSPKSPDKAHLNLHINSLELGDSAVYFCASTHRDTNTEAFFGQGTRLTVV.

The chain employs TRBV11-1 and TRBJ1-1. Germline-derived CDR1 and CDR2 are SGHAT and FQDESV (reference sequence). The CDR3 spans 14 residues. The CDR3 sequence is CASSQQGGDTEAFF.

The rearrangement joins TRBV5-4 to TRBJ2-1; TCRdb reports TRBD1, a call that lacks DNA to check it against. There are 15 residues in the CDR3. Germline V gene lookup returns CDR1 SGHNT and CDR2 YYREEE (reference sequence). CDR3 sequence reads: CASSTGQGARNEQFF.

CDR3 residues: CSAAETGSYGYTF. V gene TRBV20-1 combines with J gene TRBJ1-2; there is no DNA to check the TCRdb D call of TRBD1. This CDR3 region has 13 residues. In germline, CDR1 is DFQATT, CDR2 SNEGSKA (reference sequence).

The chain is built from TRBV20-1 and TRBJ1-5; TCRdb's D call of TRBD1 is untestable without DNA. Germline CDR1 reads DFQATT; CDR2 reads SNEGSKA (reference sequence). CDR3 size: 14 residues. The CDR3 spells CSANPRQANQPQHF.

The chain employs TRBV7-3 and TRBJ2-2. Per germline, CDR1 SGHTA and CDR2 FQGTGA. The length of the CDR3 is 15 residues. CDR3 amino acids: CASSPQRSNTGELFF.

V usage is TRBV20-1 and J usage is TRBJ2-7. CDR1 is DFQATT and CDR2 is SNEGSKA in the germline V gene (reference sequence). The CDR3 has 15 amino acids. The CDR3 reads CSASNSQVETYEQYF.

The rearrangement links TRBV5-1 to TRBJ2-1. Germline V CDR1 and CDR2: SGHRS, YFSETQ. The CDR3 runs to 14 residues. The CDR3 here is CASSLYSQIDEQFF.

The chain uses TRBV4-1 and TRBJ2-3. CDR1 is MGHRA and CDR2 is YSYEKL in the germline V gene. This CDR3 comprises 13 residues. The CDR3 is CASSTPGLDTQYF.

The V call is TRBV7-2, the J call TRBJ1-1. Germline V CDR1 and CDR2: SGHTA, FQGNSA. The CDR3 has 12 residues. CDR3: CASSPQWAEAFF.

The chain recombines TRBV12-3 or TRBV12-4 with TRBJ1-6. The CDR3 has 12 amino acids. This CDR3 is CASSFPNTPLHF.

V gene TRBV7-8 combines with J gene TRBJ1-5; TCRdb reports TRBD1, a call that lacks DNA to check it against. This CDR3 has 17 residues. The germline CDR1 and CDR2 sequences are SGHVS and FQNEAQ. The CDR3 sequence: CASSLNRGPYSNQPQHF.

J is TRBJ2-3 and V is TRBV20-1. The CDR3 loop spans 11 amino acids. Germline loops: CDR1 DFQATT, CDR2 SNEGSKA (reference sequence). CDR3 sequence reads: CSVVTRDTQYF.